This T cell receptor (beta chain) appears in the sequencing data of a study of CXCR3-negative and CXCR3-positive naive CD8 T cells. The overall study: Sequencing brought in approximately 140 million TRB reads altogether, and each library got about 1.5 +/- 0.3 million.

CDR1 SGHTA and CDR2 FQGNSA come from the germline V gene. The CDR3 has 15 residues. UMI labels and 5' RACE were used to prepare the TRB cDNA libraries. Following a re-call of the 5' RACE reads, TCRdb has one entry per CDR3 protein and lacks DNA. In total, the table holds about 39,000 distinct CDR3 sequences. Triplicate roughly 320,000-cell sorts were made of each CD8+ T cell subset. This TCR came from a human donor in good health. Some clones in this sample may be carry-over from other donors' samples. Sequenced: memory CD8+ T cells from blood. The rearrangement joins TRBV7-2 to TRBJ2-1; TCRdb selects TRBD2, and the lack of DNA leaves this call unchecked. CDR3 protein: CASSQEGLAGNEQFF. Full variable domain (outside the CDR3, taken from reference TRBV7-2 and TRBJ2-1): GAGVSQSPSNKVTEKGKDVELRCDPISGHTALYWYRQSLGQGLEFLIYFQGNSAPDKSGLPSDRFSAERTGGSVSTLTIQRTQQEDSAVYLCASSQEGLAGNEQFFGPGTRLTVL.